This entry concerns a single T cell receptor (beta chain). Its antigen is unidentified. The source of the sample is a study of cytomegalovirus exposure and HLA in healthy donors. Regarding the study as a whole: For most TCR beta V segments, an earlier analysis put the productive rate at about 87% or about 30% of the time.

Primers for the PCR totalled 60 Vbeta and 13 Jbeta. The table came from immunoSEQ multiplex PCR; TCRdb's copy has only in-frame clones and leaves some out. The table includes around 210,000 clones, around 80% detected once. The sequenced sample was PBMCs. The TCR was taken from a boy aged 10-17 years in good health and CMV-seronegative.

This CDR3 is CASSPITGDGDIQYF. In nucleotides, the CDR3 is TGCGCCAGCAGCCCAATTACAGGGGACGGGGACATTCAGTACTTC. The chain links TRBV5-1 to TRBJ2-4, with 7 bases that match TRBD1. The V gene end was trimmed by 4 bases and the J gene end by 8 bases; junction bases not matched to a gene: 12. Germline V gene data show CDR1 as SGHRS and CDR2 as YFSETQ. This CDR3 has 15 residues.